This T cell receptor beta chain was sequenced for a study of blood T cells in healthy people across ages (dated by TCRdb to the mid-2010s). The study in broad terms: In model experiments, template switching captured roughly one uniquely barcoded TCR beta cDNA molecule for every two T cells. Two additional independent replicas of 1 million unique cDNA reads from the same blood draw were analyzed for two donors (one aged 18 to 29 and one aged 80 or older). Donors of different ages were randomly distributed across sequencing lanes to avoid experimental bias. The study measured age-related changes in TCR beta repertoire diversity using deep sequencing normalized with unique cDNA molecular identifiers. The donors were split into four age groups: young (average 16 years), middle-aged (39), aged (roughly 68) and long-lived (under 85).

The library relied on 5' RACE. Sequenced on an Illumina HiSeq 2500. A second PCR of about 7 to 12 cycles was run with a J-beta primer mix and a sample-barcoded 5' primer. A unique molecular identifier was introduced onto each TCR beta cDNA molecule by a template-switch 5' adaptor carrying 12 random nucleotides. At least 3 million CDR3-containing paired-end reads were obtained from each sample. The Mint cDNA synthesis kit, primed by a TRBC-specific oligonucleotide, was used to synthesize first-strand cDNA from all RNA. All cDNA was treated with uracil-DNA glycosylase and then went through a first 18-cycle PCR with the universal primers M1SS and BC2_uni_R. In the source study's methods: For normalization, 1 million high-quality reads, each with a distinct molecular identifier, were randomly selected from each sample. Instead of being binned into consensus sequences, reads that shared molecular identifiers were thrown out. CDR3 identification, clonotype clustering and error correction used MiTCR with a Q25 quality threshold and the strictest error-elimination algorithm. A nonparametric unseen species model with Euler transformation was used to estimate a lower bound on total TCR beta diversity. TCRdb's own reprocessing of the public reads used fastp at Q25 and MiXCR and kept productive beta chains. All rows with the same CDR3 protein become a single entry with the most common DNA and genes. TCRdb, not the authors, supplied the V and J calls. The sample table contains around 500,000 distinct CDR3 sequences; only one count was recorded for roughly 48% of them. The ten largest make up around 23% of the sample.

Points the paper makes about the study in general: Total diversity estimates from one million sequenced T cells were considered lower bounds and underestimates. Bulk unsorted PBMC profiling prevented conclusive comparison of naive and antigen-experienced compartments. As age increased, observed TCR beta diversity per million T cells dropped in a roughly linear way, and a significant reduction was already evident by age 40. The long-lived group showed more naive CD4+ T cells, fewer expanded clones and increased TCR diversity than the aged group, suggesting age selection. The percentage of naive T cells measured by flow cytometry correlated strongly with observed TCR beta diversity. Donor CMV infection status was unknown, potentially confounding age-related changes in expanded clonotypes.

The germline V gene encodes CDR1 SGDLS and CDR2 YYNGEE. The CDR3 starts with the cysteine, ends with the phenylalanine, and has 14 residues. The retained sequence is limited to the CDR3, 42 bases, with the frame set at the first base. At the junction V is shortened by 0 bases and J by 3 bases, with 9 bases in between. Systemically healthy Caucasian individuals from Russia, 35 to 40 in total and aged about 6 to 100 years, were included as donors. Each donor gave ten milliliters of peripheral blood, collected into EDTA-treated Vacutainer tubes. Ficoll-Paque density-gradient centrifugation was used to isolate PBMCs, with at least 7 million per sample. Total RNA was extracted from PBMCs with Trizol reagent, with at least 5 micrograms obtained per sample. For every donor, an aliquot of PBMCs went through flow cytometry to measure the percentages of naive CD45RAhigh/CD27high T cells. To note about this clonotype: Its antigen is still unknown. Within one base of it there is no much larger clone, and no base qualities were kept.

Sequenced input: blood. The origin of this receptor is a man older than 75 in good health. The chain is assembled from TRBV9 and TRBJ1-1; possibly the D gene is TRBD1, per 5 matching bases. The CDR3 protein sequence reads: CASSVAVGDTEAFF. Here is the DNA: TGTGCCAGCAGCGTAGCGGTGGGGGACACTGAAGCTTTCTTT.